A single sample is the source of the 18 T cell receptor beta chains below, sequenced in a study of blood T cells in healthy people across ages. A second PCR, run for roughly 7 to 11 cycles, used a sample-barcoded 5' primer plus a J-beta primer mix. TCRdb analysed the 5' RACE reads with MiXCR anew, one entry per CDR3 protein. In the table there are some 860,000 distinct CDR3 sequences, 56% of which are singletons. The source material was blood. The receptors were sampled from a man aged 35 to 55 in good health.

The gene calls are TRBV6-2 or TRBV6-3 and TRBJ2-7; 7 bases are a match to TRBD1. Germline V gene sequence: CDR1 MNHEY, CDR2 SVGEGT. The CDR3 runs to 13 residues. The junction had 3 bases not matched to a gene; V was cut back by 4 bases and J by 3 bases. CDR3 nucleotide sequence: TGTGCCAGCAGTTGGGACAGACTCTACGAGCAGTACTTC. Translating gives CASSWDRLYEQYF.

This sequence joins TRBV20-1 and TRBJ2-5; D is ambiguous. Germline CDR1 DFQATT, CDR2 SNEGSKA (reference sequence). CDR3 length: 15 residues. V lost 0 bases to trimming and J lost 2 bases, with 13 bases between them. The chain's CDR3 is CSARDPQSLQETQYF. For the CDR3, the DNA is TGCAGTGCTAGAGATCCCCAGTCCTTACAAGAGACCCAGTACTTC.

The V and J genes are TRBV9 and TRBJ1-2; 7 nucleotides align to TRBD1. This CDR3 spans 18 amino acids. V trimming: 4 bases; J trimming: 0 bases; junction bases outside the gene matches: 15. CDR1 and CDR2 (germline): SGDLS, YYNGEE. The CDR3 DNA reads TGTGCCAGCAGCTTAACCCACGATGCCGGGACAGCTAACTATGGCTACACCTTC. Translation gives CASSLTHDAGTANYGYTF.

The chain carries TRBV5-1 and TRBJ2-3, with a tentative D call TRBD1 (6 bases). Trimming cost V 1 base and J 6 bases, with 15 bases left between them. CDR3 size: 15 residues. CDR1 and CDR2 from the germline V gene are SGHRS and YFSETQ. CDR3 loop: CASSLLGQPGDTQYF. The CDR3 coding sequence is TGCGCCAGCAGCTTGCTAGGACAGCCCGGGGATACGCAGTATTTT. Supplemented by reference TRBV5-1 and TRBJ2-3, the full variable domain reads KAGVTQTPRYLIKTRGQQVTLSCSPISGHRSVSWYQQTPGQGLQFLFEYFSETQRNKGNFPGRFSGRQFSNSRSEMNVSTLELGDSALYLCASSLLGQPGDTQYFGPGTRLTVL.

The J gene is TRBJ2-6, the V gene TRBV6-5; TRBD1 matches at 9 bases. Germline trimming cut 2 bases from V and 0 bases from J; bases unmatched to any gene: 8. The CDR3 has 19 residues. Germline CDR1 MNHEY, CDR2 SVGAGI. In nucleotides, the CDR3 is TGTGCCAGCAGTTACCGCGGTTCGGGACAGGGCTCTGGGGCCAACGTCCTGACTTTC. Translated: CASSYRGSGQGSGANVLTF.

The chain combines TRBV27 with TRBJ1-1; D uncertain. The CDR3 is 14 amino acids. The germline gives CDR1 MNHEY, CDR2 SMNVEV (reference sequence). The V end lost 5 bases, the J end lost 0 bases, and 10 bases lay between the germline ends. CDR3 in amino acids: CASSVQRMNTEAFF. CDR3 coding DNA: TGTGCCAGCAGTGTCCAGAGAATGAACACTGAAGCTTTCTTT.

Regarding this clonotype: One end of the junction varies from germline; a read error may be responsible. V gene TRBV10-3 combines with J gene TRBJ2-5; 10 bases match TRBD1. The CDR3 loop spans 15 amino acids. Germline assignment: CDR1 ENHRY and CDR2 SYGVKD. For the CDR3, the DNA is TGTGCCACCAGTGATACCGGACAGGGGGAAGAGACCCAGTACTTC. Translation gives CATSDTGQGEETQYF.

The chain links TRBV28 to TRBJ1-4; D not resolved. The CDR3 totals 11 residues. Trimming stripped 7 bases from V and 5 bases from J, with 5 bases between. Germline V gene sequence: CDR1 MDHEN, CDR2 SYDVKM. The CDR3 DNA sequence: TGTGCCAGCAACGGAAATGAAAAACTGTTTTTT. This codes for CASNGNEKLFF.

The CDR3: CASRSGESNQPQHF. Written as DNA, the CDR3 is TGCGCCAGCAGATCGGGGGAGAGCAATCAGCCCCAGCATTTT. V usage is TRBV10-2 and J usage is TRBJ1-5, with D tentatively TRBD1 (5 bases). The CDR3 consists of 14 residues. V gave up 6 bases and J gave up 1 base, with 10 bases separating them. CDR1 WSHSY and CDR2 SAAADI come from the germline V gene.

V usage is TRBV29-1 and J usage is TRBJ2-7, with 7 bases lining up with TRBD1. The CDR3 runs 14 residues. The V segment lost 5 bases and the J segment 0 bases; nucleotides outside the gene matches: 7. The germline gives CDR1 SQVTM, CDR2 ANQGSEA. The CDR3 region has the DNA TGCAGCGTTAAAATACAGGGGAGCTCCTACGAGCAGTACTTC. Amino acids: CSVKIQGSSYEQYF.

As concerns this clonotype: One junction end disagrees with the germline gene, perhaps due to a read error. The CDR3 is CAISETGTSGGYEQYF. The CDR3 DNA is TGTGCCATCAGTGAGACCGGGACTAGCGGAGGCTACGAGCAGTACTTC. This rearrangement joins TRBV25-1 to TRBJ2-7, with 11 bases aligning to TRBD2. The CDR3 totals 16 residues. Germline V CDR1 and CDR2: MGHDK, SYGVNS.

The V and J genes are TRBV10-3 and TRBJ2-3; tentative D call: TRBD2 (5 bases). From germline, CDR1 is ENHRY and CDR2 SYGVKD. This CDR3 has 13 residues. Trimming stripped 4 bases from V and 5 bases from J, with 10 bases between. The CDR3 sequence is CAISVAEGDTQYF. CDR3 sequence (DNA): TGTGCCATCAGTGTAGCCGAGGGAGATACGCAGTATTTT.

This clonotype occurred once. V usage is TRBV6-2 or TRBV6-3 and J usage is TRBJ2-4, with D unresolved. TRBJ2-7 explains the end of the DNA better; the J call may be wrong. There are 13 residues in the CDR3. Per germline, CDR1 MNHEY and CDR2 SVGEGT. CDR3 nucleotide sequence: TGTGCCAGCAGAGCTCGGTCCAACTACGAGCAGTACTTC. It codes for CASRARSNYEQYF.

In regard to this clonotype: The junction does not match germline at one end; this may be a read error. The chain has TRBV14 and TRBJ2-5, with D possibly matching TRBD2 (5 bases). The length of the CDR3 is 17 residues. Germline V gene sequence: CDR1 SGHDN, CDR2 FVKESK. CDR3 nucleotides: TGCGCCAGCAGCCAACTCCGCCGGGGATGGGCACAAGAGACCCAGTACTTC. Translating gives CASSQLRRGWAQETQYF.

V usage is TRBV11-1 and J usage is TRBJ2-1; maybe TRBD2 (7 bases). V lost 1 base to trimming and J lost 5 bases, with 18 bases between them. The CDR3 has 17 residues. The germline CDR1 and CDR2 sequences are SGHAT and FQDESV (reference sequence). The CDR3 region has the DNA TGTGCCAGCAGCTTAGATGTGGGGGGGCGTATCAACAATGAGCAGTTCTTC. Protein: CASSLDVGGRINNEQFF.

This clonotype was found a few times. The V and J genes are TRBV5-1 and TRBJ2-2; D not certain. Germline V CDR1 and CDR2: SGHRS, YFSETQ. The CDR3 totals 15 residues. The germline V and J ends were trimmed by 0 bases and 1 base, with 7 bases remaining between them. This chain's CDR3 is CASSLVTQNTGELFF. The CDR3 nucleotides read TGCGCCAGCAGCTTGGTGACGCAGAACACCGGGGAGCTGTTTTTT.

This clonotype has just a few counts. The chain has TRBV20-1 and TRBJ2-7; D might be TRBD2 (6 bases). V lost 1 base and J 2 bases, leaving 18 bases between the germline ends. This CDR3 has 16 amino acids. Germline assignment: CDR1 DFQATT and CDR2 SNEGSKA (reference sequence). This CDR3 reads CSARGLGSLETYEQYF. CDR3 sequence (DNA): TGCAGTGCTAGAGGACTAGGGTCGTTGGAAACCTACGAGCAGTACTTC.

This clonotype was seen a handful of times. This chain connects TRBV28 to TRBJ1-5; 12 positions match TRBD1. The germline V gene has CDR1 MDHEN and CDR2 SYDVKM. V was clipped by 8 bases and J by 7 bases; unmatched bases: 6. This CDR3 is 14 amino acids long. This chain's CDR3 is CASSGTGGRQPQHF. In DNA, the CDR3 is TGTGCCAGCTCCGGGACAGGGGGCAGGCAGCCCCAGCATTTT. Filled out from reference TRBV28 and TRBJ1-5, the complete variable domain reads DVKVTQSSRYLVKRTGEKVFLECVQDMDHENMFWYRQDPGLGLRLIYFSYDVKMKEKGDIPEGYSVSREKKERFSLILESASTNQTSMYLCASSGTGGRQPQHFGDGTRLSIL.